The clone carrying this T cell receptor (beta chain) was seen many times. Its antigen is as yet unknown. With a duration under 2 months, the hyperthyroidism was newly diagnosed in patients aged 18 to 65. Uncontrolled infection, other autoimmune disease, pregnancy or lactation led to exclusion. Clinical symptoms, serum thyroxine, TRAb, thyroid ultrasound and orbital computed tomography established diagnosis. Germline CDR1 and CDR2: SGHRS and YFSETQ. CDR3 length: 18 amino acids. V lost 0 bases to trimming and J lost 1 base, with 19 bases between them. Researchers amplified the TCR beta CDR3 regions from RNA transcripts. The HTBI primer set drove a first-round RT-PCR of the TCR CDR3. MiXCR, run by TCRdb on the multiplex PCR reads, gives a single entry per CDR3 protein. The sample carries fewer than 300,000 distinct CDR3 sequences, 20% to 25% recorded once. This sample stems from a study of T cells in Graves' hyperthyroidism and ophthalmopathy. Study-wide results and limits: The majority of expanded thyroid clonotypes above 0.001 also appeared in blood.

The receptor's source is a middle-aged man with Graves' hyperthyroidism that later progressed to Graves' ophthalmopathy. The chain carries TRBV5-1 and TRBJ1-1; maybe TRBD1 (5 bases). The specimen sequenced was blood. The chain's CDR3 is CASSLEGPGWNRNTEAFF. The CDR3 coding sequence is TGCGCCAGCAGCTTGGAAGGGCCAGGGTGGAATAGGAACACTGAAGCTTTCTTT.